This is a list of T cell receptor beta chains from one sample in a study of cytomegalovirus exposure and HLA in healthy donors. The assay was immunoSEQ multiplex PCR, and TCRdb's table has in-frame clones only and misses some. Of around 150,000 clones detected, less than 85% appear once; the ten largest clones hold under 1.5%. Sequencing input: PBMCs. The origin of the receptors is a man between 60 and 70 years old in good health and CMV-seronegative. The CDR3 runs from the conserved cysteine through the conserved F or W. Only some rows state a clone size, as once, few, many or a class for expanded clones.

size: .
V: TRBV30
CDR3: CAWSVGAGDLNIQYF

size: .
V: TRBV19
CDR3: CASNQGRQETQYF

size: .
V: TRBV19
CDR3: CASSSYSGVTEAFF

size: once
V: TRBV4-2
CDR3: CASSQSSEDYNSPLHF

size: .
V: TRBV7-9
CDR3: CASSFEGQGNYGYTF

size: .
V: TRBV7-2
CDR3: CAWNTGGTEAFF

size: .
V: TRBV28
CDR3: CASSFGQGASYGYTF

size: .
V: TRBV5-1
CDR3: CASSFSSDTEAFF

size: .
V: TRBV4-2
CDR3: CASSRQSAPGQGDSGELFF

size: few
V: TRBV5-5
CDR3: CASSFGVRSAAGGGEQYF

size: .
V: TRBV7-2
CDR3: CASSFGETGVNGYTF

size: .
V: TRBV6-1
CDR3: CASSPGQGLYEQYF

size: .
V: TRBV28
CDR3: CASSGSAYGYTF

size: .
V: TRBV4-1
CDR3: CASSQDRSAGDTQYF

size: .
V: TRBV11-1
CDR3: CASSYQAGGLYEQYF

size: .
V: TRBV11-3
CDR3: CASSSRPDEQYF